This entry features one TCR beta chain sequence. This clone has a single count. What antigen it recognizes has not been identified. One base away there is no much larger clone; base qualities are not given. The sample belongs to a study of siplizumab effects on memory and regulatory T cells (dated by TCRdb to about 2019). Looking at the study overall: The effect of the anti-CD2 antibody siplizumab on alloreactive T-cell subsets was examined in allogeneic mixed lymphocyte reactions constructed from human PBMCs. Summary of the overall study and its limitations: Compared with memory T cells, unstimulated naive T cells appeared more diverse, and naive cells seemed to make a substantial contribution to the alloresponse. About 80-96% of proliferating CD4+ or CD8+ clones could not be given a naive or memory phenotype. In reactions with siplizumab, an average of roughly 69% of mappable alloreactive CD4+ clones were Treg-derived, compared with roughly 27% in control reactions. Because sequences at frequencies below about 10^-5 were poorly captured, only a minor fraction of alloreactive clones could be mapped back to unstimulated subsets. Whether proliferating Tregs from siplizumab cultures actually had suppressive function was not functionally confirmed. The cumulative frequency of alloreactive sequences that could be traced back to unstimulated CD4+ memory T cells was significantly reduced by siplizumab.

Libraries came from the immunoSEQ multiplex PCR assay. Each sample had roughly 90,000 TCR templates assayed by the deep sequencing platform. Genomic DNA extracted from sorted T cells was used for TCRbeta CDR3 sequencing. Per the authors' processing: The R programming language was used for clonal analysis of TCRbeta CDR3 data. Alloreactive CD4+ and CD8+ clones were defined by comparing unstimulated samples with post-reaction CFSE-low samples. Regulatory or non-regulatory origin of alloreactive CD4+ clones was assigned by matching sequences to the sorted unstimulated Treg and non-Treg repertoires. TCRdb re-hosts the immuneACCESS table, in-frame sequences only. Its copies lack some clones; in the studies checked, an unresolved V gene accounts for under half of them, and the cause for the rest is not known. V, J and clone size are taken as reported in that table, and D and trimming were inferred from the DNA itself. A total of approximately 100,000 clones appear in this sample, about 95% of them only once. The top ten clones comprise about 0.6% of the sample.

The CDR3 has 14 amino acids, counting the end cysteine and phenylalanine. The retained sequence is limited to the CDR3, 42 bases, with the frame set at the first base. V was cut back by 6 bases and J by 4 bases, leaving a gap of 14 bases between them. CDR1 and CDR2 (SGHDT, YYEEEE) derive from the germline V gene. TCRbeta CDR3 sequencing was performed on sorted unstimulated T cells and on proliferating T cells recovered from mixed lymphocyte reactions. Fresh whole blood from around 11 HLA-typed healthy donors was used to isolate PBMCs. To map where alloreactive clones came from, CD4+ regulatory T cells in the unstimulated state were FACS-sorted.

The rearrangement joined TRBV5-6 to TRBJ1-3, with TRBD1 tentatively as D gene (5 bases match). Sequencing used Tregs sorted from blood. The receptor's source is a human donor in good health. At the DNA level, the sequence is TGTGCCAGCACTCTGGGGGGTGCCGGAAACACCATATATTTT. This encodes CASTLGGAGNTIYF.